The clone carrying this T cell receptor (beta chain) came up a few times. CDR1 and CDR2 (germline): SGHRS, YFSETQ. The ends were cut back, 1 base at V and 7 bases at J, with 14 bases in the middle. This CDR3 region has 14 residues. The data stem from a study of T cells after yellow fever vaccination. TCRdb re-called the 5' RACE reads through MiXCR, storing one row per CDR3 protein. The repertoire holds about 85,000 distinct CDR3 sequences, with roughly 13% as singletons. Study-level results: Some clonotypes, a small share, were shared between CD4 and CD8 compartments. Post-booster reappearance was seen for most primary-vaccination clones (around 96% CD4, roughly 88% CD8). By day 5 rather than day 15, the secondary response had peaked, though it was weaker.

The chain joins TRBV5-1 to TRBJ1-1; D perhaps matches TRBD1 (6 bases). The clonotype comes from a man aged 18 to 30 who received the YFV17D yellow fever vaccine. Material: CD8+ T cells not binding an NS4B(214-222) dextramer, sorted from PBMCs, obtained less than 25 days after the first yellow fever vaccination. The CDR3 nucleotides are TGCGCCAGCAGCTTGCGGCAGGGGAAGGGTGAAGCTTTCTTT. This encodes CASSLRQGKGEAFF.